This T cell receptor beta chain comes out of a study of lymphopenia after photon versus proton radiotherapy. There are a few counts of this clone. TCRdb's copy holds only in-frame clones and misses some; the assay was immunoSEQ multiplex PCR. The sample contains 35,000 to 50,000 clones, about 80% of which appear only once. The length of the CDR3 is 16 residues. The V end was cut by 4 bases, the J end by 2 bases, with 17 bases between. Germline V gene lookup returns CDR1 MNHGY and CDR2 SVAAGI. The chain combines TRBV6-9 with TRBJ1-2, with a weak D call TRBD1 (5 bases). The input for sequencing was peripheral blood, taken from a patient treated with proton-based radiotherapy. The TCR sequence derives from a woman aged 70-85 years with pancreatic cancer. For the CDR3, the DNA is TGTGCCAGCAGTTTCCCGGACAACTCCTTAAACTATGGCTACACCTTC. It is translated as CASSFPDNSLNYGYTF.